This TCR beta chain was retrieved from a study of blood T cell repertoires in COVID-19. Whole-study context: Samples of COVID-19 (acute and convalescent) were obtained from the United States, Italy and Spain. T cells, B-cell-depleted T cells, or PBMCs supplied cDNA or gDNA.

Seattle-derived patients entered the study during active infection and were followed longitudinally. Trimming cost V 2 bases and J 2 bases; bases outside gene matches: 1. The CDR3 runs to 14 residues. Per germline, CDR1 KGHSH and CDR2 LQKENI. In the original workflow: Amplification from reference gene primers served as the basis for estimated nucleated cell counts. Sequenced by immunoSEQ multiplex PCR; TCRdb stores in-frame clones only, minus some. That table supplies the V and J calls and clone size; D and trimming were determined from the DNA. The table lists about 220,000 clones, 85% of them singletons.

Material for sequencing was peripheral blood. This TCR was sampled from a woman in her 70s with COVID-19, enrolled during active disease. J is TRBJ2-7 and V is TRBV18; TRBD2 agrees at 9 bases. The chain's CDR3 is CASSPSSGTYEQYF. CDR3 nucleotides: TGTGCCAGCTCACCATCTAGCGGGACCTACGAGCAGTACTTC.